The entry that follows covers one T cell receptor beta chain sequence. Its antigen is unknown. This record comes from a study of cytomegalovirus exposure and HLA in healthy donors. Study-wide results and limits: The sole available immune exposure information was CMV serostatus. Donors belonging to an Asian-associated ancestry cluster reportedly showed fewer N-insertions in productive TCRs than the roughly 700-donor mean, according to what a later analysis found. Later analysis identified a missense DCLRE1C variant that was linked to TCR beta V- and J-gene trimming.

V lost 6 bases and J 3 bases, leaving 11 bases between the germline ends. The CDR3 has 13 residues. Germline V lookup: CDR1 MNHEY, CDR2 SMNVEV (reference sequence). The PCR ran on 60 Vbeta and 13 Jbeta primers. This table comes from immunoSEQ multiplex PCR, and its TCRdb copy is limited to in-frame clones, with some not included. The table records 95,000 to 110,000 clones, around 80% of them present only once. The material sequenced was PBMCs. V is TRBV27 and J is TRBJ1-1; D is ambiguous. The sequence came from a middle-aged woman in good health and CMV-seronegative. The CDR3 is CASSPDSHTEAFF. The CDR3 DNA reads as TGTGCCAGCAGCCCCGACTCTCACACTGAAGCTTTCTTT.